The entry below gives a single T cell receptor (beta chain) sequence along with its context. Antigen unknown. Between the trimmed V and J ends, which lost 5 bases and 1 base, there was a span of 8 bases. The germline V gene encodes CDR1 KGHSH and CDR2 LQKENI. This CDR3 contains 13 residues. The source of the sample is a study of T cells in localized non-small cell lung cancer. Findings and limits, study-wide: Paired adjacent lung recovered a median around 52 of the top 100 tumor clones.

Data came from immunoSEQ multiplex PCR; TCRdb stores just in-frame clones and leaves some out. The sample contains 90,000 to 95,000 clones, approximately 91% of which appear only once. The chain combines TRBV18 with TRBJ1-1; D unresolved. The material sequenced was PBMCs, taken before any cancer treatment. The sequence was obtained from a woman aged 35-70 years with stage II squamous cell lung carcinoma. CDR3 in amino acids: CASSRAANTEAFF. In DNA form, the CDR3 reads TGTGCCAGCTCAAGGGCAGCGAACACTGAAGCTTTCTTT.